Below are 14 T cell receptor beta chains sequenced from a single sample in a study of cytomegalovirus exposure and HLA in healthy donors. Use of 60 Vbeta and 13 Jbeta primers characterized the PCR. Clones were read by immunoSEQ multiplex PCR, and TCRdb kept only the in-frame ones, dropping some. The data show more than 85,000 clones, approximately 86% seen once. Sequenced material: PBMCs. These receptors originate from a man aged 35 to 55 in good health and CMV-seronegative.

The gene calls are TRBV6-1 and TRBJ1-2; 7 positions agree with TRBD1. V dropped 7 bases and J dropped 5; count of bases not matched to a gene: 10. From germline, CDR1 is MNHNS and CDR2 SASEGT. CDR3 length equals 14 residues. The CDR3, as DNA: TGTGCCAGCACCCCCGGGACAGTTTTTTATGGCTACACCTTC. Translating gives CASTPGTVFYGYTF.

This chain connects TRBV7-2 to TRBJ1-2, with a tentative D call TRBD1 (6 bases). The V and J ends lost 3 bases and 7 bases respectively, with 21 bases between them. CDR3 length: 16 residues. Germline-derived CDR1 and CDR2 are SGHTA and FQGNSA. The CDR3, as DNA: TGTGCCAGCAGCTTCGATCGGGCAGGGGCCTCGAGTGGCTACACCTTC. Translated: CASSFDRAGASSGYTF.

This sequence joins TRBV13 and TRBJ2-2, with TRBD1 matching 8 bases. Germline CDR1 is PRHDT and CDR2 is FYEKMQ (reference sequence). The CDR3 sequence is 17 residues long. Trimming cost V 5 bases and J 8 bases; bases outside gene matches: 16. The CDR3 sequence: CASSGMRDRYLGGELFF. The CDR3 DNA reads as TGTGCCAGCAGCGGGATGCGGGACAGGTACCTTGGAGGGGAGCTGTTTTTT.

The chain employs TRBV4-2 and TRBJ1-3, with no clear D. The CDR3 has 14 amino acids. V was trimmed by 2 bases and J by 0 bases, leaving 5 bases between them. Germline CDR1 is LGHNA and CDR2 is YNFKEQ. The CDR3 reads CASSQPVSGNTIYF. CDR3 bases: TGTGCCAGCAGCCAACCGGTCTCTGGAAACACCATATATTTT.

V gene TRBV29-1 combines with J gene TRBJ1-2; TRBD1 matches at 9 bases. The CDR3 totals 14 residues. The ends lost 6 bases at V and 7 bases at J; junction bases unmatched: 12. The germline gives CDR1 SQVTM, CDR2 ANQGSEA. This chain's CDR3 is CSVATGGFFSGYTF. The CDR3 DNA is TGCAGCGTCGCCACAGGGGGCTTTTTTAGTGGCTACACCTTC.

The chain joins TRBV5-5 to TRBJ1-5; a weak D match, TRBD1 (5 bases). The CDR3 totals 15 residues. V lost 0 bases and J lost 6, with 13 bases in between. From germline, CDR1 is SGHKS and CDR2 YYEKEE (reference sequence). The CDR3 here is CASSLEQGGGQPQHF. The CDR3 nucleotides are TGTGCCAGCAGCTTGGAGCAGGGAGGCGGTCAGCCCCAGCATTTT. The full variable domain, completed using reference TRBV5-5 and TRBJ1-5, is DAGVTQSPTHLIKTRGQQVTLRCSPISGHKSVSWYQQVLGQGPQFIFQYYEKEERGRGNFPDRFSARQFPNYSSELNVNALLLGDSALYLCASSLEQGGGQPQHFGDGTRLSIL.

In this sample, this clone turned up once. The chain is built from TRBV27 and TRBJ2-2, with 9 bases fitting TRBD2. The CDR3 has 18 amino acids. Germline V gene data show CDR1 as MNHEY and CDR2 as SMNVEV (reference sequence). V lost 2 bases to trimming and J lost 4 bases; unmatched junction nucleotides: 11. The CDR3 is CASSLVGQRGVSTGELFF. As DNA, the CDR3 is TGTGCCAGCAGTTTAGTGGGCCAGCGGGGGGTTAGCACCGGGGAGCTGTTTTTT.

The table lists this clone with a few counts. The rearrangement uses TRBV30 and TRBJ2-7; 8 bases map to TRBD1. Germline V gives CDR1 GTSNPN, CDR2 SVGIG (reference sequence). CDR3 length equals 15 residues. J gave up 9 bases and V 7 bases, and 20 bases lay outside the gene matches. CDR3 in amino acids: CASSPGTGHPTRQYF. The CDR3 coding sequence is TGTGCCTCCTCCCCTGGGACAGGCCATCCTACGAGGCAGTACTTC.

The chain links TRBV28 to TRBJ1-5; D gene uncertain. Germline assignment: CDR1 MDHEN and CDR2 SYDVKM. V was pared by 4 bases and J by 0 bases, with 10 bases between. This CDR3 has 15 residues. CDR3 protein: CASSSSGRSNQPQHF. DNA for the CDR3: TGTGCCAGCAGTTCGAGCGGGCGTAGCAATCAGCCCCAGCATTTT.

The chain links TRBV6-6 to TRBJ2-7, with 9 bases fitting TRBD1. The V and J ends lost 5 bases and 9 bases, in that order; junction bases with no gene match: 5. Germline CDR1 reads MNHNY; CDR2 reads SVGAGI (reference sequence). The CDR3 has 12 residues. The chain's CDR3 is CASSRDRVGQYF. The CDR3 DNA reads TGTGCCAGCAGTCGGGACAGGGTTGGGCAGTACTTC.

The rearrangement uses TRBV6-1 and TRBJ1-2, with 11 positions matching TRBD1. CDR1 is MNHNS, CDR2 SASEGT, per germline. The CDR3 contains 15 residues. V gave up 6 bases and J gave up 5 bases; unmatched junction bases: 8. The CDR3 nucleotides are TGTGCCAGCAGGGAGAGCGGACAGGGGGCATATGGCTACACCTTC. It yields the protein CASRESGQGAYGYTF.

The chain carries TRBV9 and TRBJ2-7; D is possibly TRBD2 (5 bases). Germline V gives CDR1 SGDLS, CDR2 YYNGEE. The CDR3 loop spans 14 amino acids. V was cut by 0 bases and J by 0 bases, with 7 bases left in between. CDR3 coding DNA: TGTGCCAGCAGCGTAGTAGGGAGCTCCTACGAGCAGTACTTC. Protein product: CASSVVGSSYEQYF. The full variable domain, its missing parts supplied by reference TRBV9 and TRBJ2-7, is DSGVTQTPKHLITATGQRVTLRCSPRSGDLSVYWYQQSLDQGLQFLIQYYNGEERAKGNILERFSAQQFPDLHSELNLSSLELGDSALYFCASSVVGSSYEQYFGPGTRLTVT.

V is TRBV7-3 and J is TRBJ2-5, with a tentative D call TRBD2 (7 bases). CDR1 SGHTA and CDR2 FQGTGA come from the germline V gene. The CDR3 runs to 15 residues. With 5 bases removed from V and 5 bases from J, the gap between germline ends came to 18 bases. The CDR3 loop reads CASSKGGARGETQYF. In DNA, the CDR3 is TGTGCCAGCAGCAAAGGGGGGGCGCGGGGTGAGACCCAGTACTTC.

The chain links TRBV5-1 to TRBJ2-3; D is possibly TRBD2 (7 bases). The V and J ends lost 5 bases and 5 bases respectively, with 15 bases between them. The CDR3 runs to 14 residues. CDR1 SGHRS and CDR2 YFSETQ come from the germline V gene. The CDR3 loop is CASSRGGGKDTQYF. The CDR3, as DNA: TGCGCCAGCAGTAGGGGGGGAGGAAAAGATACGCAGTATTTT.